This T cell receptor (beta chain) comes out of a study of tumor and adjacent non-tumor tissue in lung cancer. Study-level findings and limits: Significantly higher TCR diversity was found in tumor than normal lung. Top 100 clones took a larger repertoire share in normal lung.

This sample's RNA came from whole unsorted tissue. This non-tumor lung sample came from over 3 cm beyond the tumor edge. Three rounds of nested PCR, following a modified ARM-PCR protocol, produced the TCRbeta library. Each CDR3 protein gets one entry after TCRdb re-called the multiplex PCR reads with MiXCR. The sample contains over 35,000 distinct CDR3 sequences, roughly 60% of which appear only once. V lost 5 bases and J lost 0, with 11 bases in between. The CDR3 spans 15 residues. CDR1 and CDR2 (germline): SGHAT, FQNNGV. As concerns this clonotype: The antigen remains unidentified. Since a much larger clone is just one base distant, this may be a read error. It is likely a read error, because the conserved phenylalanine at the end of the CDR3 is missing.

Material: distant non-tumor lung tissue. This TCR came from a man aged 45-60 years with non-small cell lung cancer. This chain joins TRBV11-2 and TRBJ1-5; tentative D call: TRBD1 (5 bases). CDR3 in DNA: TGTGCCAGCAGCCCGGGGGAGTATAGCAATCAGCCCCAGCATTAT. This translates into CASSPGEYSNQPQHY.